This T cell receptor beta chain emerged from a study of CD8+ T cells in alopecia areata. Germline V gene lookup returns CDR1 MNHEY and CDR2 SMNVEV (reference sequence). The ends lost 6 bases at V and 7 bases at J; junction bases unmatched: 8. There are 15 residues in the CDR3. RNA, once extracted, was reverse transcribed into cDNA for use as the sequencing template. Some clones are missing from TCRdb's copy, which holds only in-frame ones; the method was immunoSEQ multiplex PCR. The table lists about 200,000 clones, 56% of them singletons. The TCR originated in a human donor in good health. The gene calls are TRBV27 and TRBJ1-6, with 8 positions matching TRBD1. Sample: CD8+ T cells sorted from blood. The DNA of the CDR3 is TGTGCCAGCAGACGAGGGACAGGATGGAATTCACCCCTCCACTTT. Its protein is CASRRGTGWNSPLHF.